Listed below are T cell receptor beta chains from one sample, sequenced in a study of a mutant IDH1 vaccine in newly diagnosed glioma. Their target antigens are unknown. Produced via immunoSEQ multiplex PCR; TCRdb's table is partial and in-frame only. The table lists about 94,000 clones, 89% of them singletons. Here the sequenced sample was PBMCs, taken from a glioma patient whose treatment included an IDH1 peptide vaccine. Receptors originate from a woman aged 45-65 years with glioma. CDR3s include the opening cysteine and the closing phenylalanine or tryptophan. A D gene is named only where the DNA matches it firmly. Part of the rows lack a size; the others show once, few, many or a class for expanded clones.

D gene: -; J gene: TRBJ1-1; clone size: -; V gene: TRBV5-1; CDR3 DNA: TGCGCCAGCAGCTTGAACCAGGGCACTGAAGCTTTCTTT; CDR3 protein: CASSLNQGTEAFF
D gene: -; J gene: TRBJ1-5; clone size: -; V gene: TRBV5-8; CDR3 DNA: TGTGCCAGCAGCTGGGGCCCGGAGGGCAATCAGCCCCAGCATTTT; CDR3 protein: CASSWGPEGNQPQHF
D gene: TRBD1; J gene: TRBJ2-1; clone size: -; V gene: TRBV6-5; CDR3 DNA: TGTGCCAGCAGTTACTCGGGACAGGGCTACAATGAGCAGTTCTTC; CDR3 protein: CASSYSGQGYNEQFF
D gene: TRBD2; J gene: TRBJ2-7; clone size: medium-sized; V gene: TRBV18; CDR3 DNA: TGTGCCAGCTCACCGACTAGCGGGAGAACGCACGAGCAGTACTTC; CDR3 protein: CASSPTSGRTHEQYF
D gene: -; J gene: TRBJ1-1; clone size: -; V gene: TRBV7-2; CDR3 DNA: TGTGCCAGCAGCTTCACGGGGCACAACACTGAAGCTTTCTTT; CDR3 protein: CASSFTGHNTEAFF
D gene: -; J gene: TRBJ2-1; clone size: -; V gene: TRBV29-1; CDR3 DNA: TGCAGCGCTGAAGGCACACGGAATTACTCCTACAATGAGCAGTTCTTC; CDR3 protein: CSAEGTRNYSYNEQFF
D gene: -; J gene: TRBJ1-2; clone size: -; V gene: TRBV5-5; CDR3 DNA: TGTGCCAGCAGCTTGGCGGCAGGGGATGGCTACACCTTC; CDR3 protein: CASSLAAGDGYTF
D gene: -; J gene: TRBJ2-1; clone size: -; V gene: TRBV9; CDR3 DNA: TGTGCCAGCAGCCCCTCTGGCGGGACCAGCTCCTACAATGAGCAGTTCTTC; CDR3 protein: CASSPSGGTSSYNEQFF
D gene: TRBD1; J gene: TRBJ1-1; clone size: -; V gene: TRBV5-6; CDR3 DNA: TGTGCCAGCAGCAGGACAGGGGTAGGGACTGAAGCTTTCTTT; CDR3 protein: CASSRTGVGTEAFF
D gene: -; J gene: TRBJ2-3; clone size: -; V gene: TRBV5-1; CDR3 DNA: TGCGCCAGCAGTCCGACAGGAAGGGCAGATACGCAGTATTTT; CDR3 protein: CASSPTGRADTQYF
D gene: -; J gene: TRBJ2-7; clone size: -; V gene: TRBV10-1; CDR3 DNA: TGCGCCAGCAGTGAAAGCTTAGGGAACGAGCAGTACTTC; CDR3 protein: CASSESLGNEQYF
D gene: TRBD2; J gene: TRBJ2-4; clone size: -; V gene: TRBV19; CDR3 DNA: TGTGCCAGTAGTATGGGGAGACTAGCGGGAATGGGAGCCAAAAACATTCAGTACTTC; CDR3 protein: CASSMGRLAGMGAKNIQYF
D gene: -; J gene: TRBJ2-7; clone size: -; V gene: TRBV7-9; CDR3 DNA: TGTGCGAGCAGGGTTGACTACGAGCAGTACTTC; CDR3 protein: CASRVDYEQYF
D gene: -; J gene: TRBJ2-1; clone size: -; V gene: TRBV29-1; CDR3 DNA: TGCAGCGTTGAGGATTCCGGGAGAAGTGATGAGCAGTTCTTC; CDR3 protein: CSVEDSGRSDEQFF
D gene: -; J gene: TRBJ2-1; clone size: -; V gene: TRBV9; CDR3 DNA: TGTGCCAGCAGCGTGCCCGGGACGGGTTCCTACAATGAGCAGTTCTTC; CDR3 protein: CASSVPGTGSYNEQFF
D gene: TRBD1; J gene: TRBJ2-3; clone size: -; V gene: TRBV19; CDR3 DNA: TGTGCCAGTACCGCGACAGGGGCAGATACGCAGTATTTT; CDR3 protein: CASTATGADTQYF
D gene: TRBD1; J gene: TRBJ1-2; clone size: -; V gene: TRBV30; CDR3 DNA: TGTGCCCGCCGGGACAGGGAGTATGGCTACACCTTC; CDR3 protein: CARRDREYGYTF
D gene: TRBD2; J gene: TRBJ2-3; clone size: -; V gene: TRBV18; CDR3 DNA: TGTGCCAGCTCACCACCTCGGGCTAGCGGACCCACAGATACGCAGTATTTT; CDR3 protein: CASSPPRASGPTDTQYF
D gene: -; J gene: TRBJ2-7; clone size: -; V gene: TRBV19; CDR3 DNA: TGTGCCAGTAGTATAGGCCGGGGCGGGTACGAGCAGTACTTC; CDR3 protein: CASSIGRGGYEQYF
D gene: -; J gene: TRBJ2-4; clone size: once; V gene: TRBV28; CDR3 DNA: TGTGCCAGCAGTTTTTCGGCCAGCAGGCCATCAAACATTCAGTACTTC; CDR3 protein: CASSFSASRPSNIQYF
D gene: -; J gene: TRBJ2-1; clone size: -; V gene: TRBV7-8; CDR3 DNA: TGTGCCAGCAGCGAATTGGGATCTAGCTCCTACAATGAGCAGTTCTTC; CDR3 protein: CASSELGSSSYNEQFF
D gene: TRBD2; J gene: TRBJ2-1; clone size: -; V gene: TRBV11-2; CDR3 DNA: TGTGCCAGCAGCGTCTCTAGCGGCTCCTACAATGAGCAGTTCTTC; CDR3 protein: CASSVSSGSYNEQFF
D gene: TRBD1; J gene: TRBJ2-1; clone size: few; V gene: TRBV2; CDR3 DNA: TGTGCCAGCAGCGACAGGGAAGCCCACAATGAGCAGTTCTTC; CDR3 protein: CASSDREAHNEQFF
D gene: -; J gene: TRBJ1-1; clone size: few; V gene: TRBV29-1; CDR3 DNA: TGCAGCGTTTCGAAGCGCACTGAAGCTTTCTTT; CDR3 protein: CSVSKRTEAFF
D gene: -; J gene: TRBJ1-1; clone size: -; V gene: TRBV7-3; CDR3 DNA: TGTGCCAGCAGCTTTGGACCCGGGAACACTGAAGCTTTCTTT; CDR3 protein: CASSFGPGNTEAFF
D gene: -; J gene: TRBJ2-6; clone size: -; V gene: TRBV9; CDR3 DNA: TGTGCCAGCAGCACCCGGACAGAAATGAGTTCTGGGGCCAACGTCCTGACTTTC; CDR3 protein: CASSTRTEMSSGANVLTF
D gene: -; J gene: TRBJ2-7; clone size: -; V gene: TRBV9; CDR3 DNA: TGTGCCAGCAGCGTAGATCCCCTAGGGGGTTCCGAGCAGTACTTC; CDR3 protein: CASSVDPLGGSEQYF
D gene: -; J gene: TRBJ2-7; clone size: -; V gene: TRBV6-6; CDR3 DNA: TGTGCCAGCAGTTACGTGACAGCCTTCTCCTACGAGCAGTACTTC; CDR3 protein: CASSYVTAFSYEQYF
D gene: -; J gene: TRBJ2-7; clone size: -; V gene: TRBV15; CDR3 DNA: TGTGCCACCAGCAGAGATACAGGTGGGAATTACGAGCAGTACTTC; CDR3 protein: CATSRDTGGNYEQYF
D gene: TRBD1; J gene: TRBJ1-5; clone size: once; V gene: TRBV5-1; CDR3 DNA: TGCGCCAGCAGCTTGGAGGGACAGGGTGGGCAGCCCCAGCATTTT; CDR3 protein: CASSLEGQGGQPQHF
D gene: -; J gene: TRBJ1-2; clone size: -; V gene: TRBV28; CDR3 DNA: TGTGCCAGCAGTTCCTCCATTGGCTACACCTTC; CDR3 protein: CASSSSIGYTF
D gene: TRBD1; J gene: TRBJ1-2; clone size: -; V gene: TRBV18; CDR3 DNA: TGTGCCAGTTCCGAGGGACAGGCTAACTATGGCTACACCTTC; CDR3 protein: CASSEGQANYGYTF
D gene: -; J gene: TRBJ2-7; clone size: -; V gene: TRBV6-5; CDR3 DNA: TGTGCCAGCAGCTCCGGACTCAACGAGCAGTACTTC; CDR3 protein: CASSSGLNEQYF
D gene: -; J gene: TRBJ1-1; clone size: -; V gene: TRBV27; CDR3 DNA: TGTGCCAGCAGTCCAGTGGGTGGGACAAAGAACACTGAAGCTTTCTTT; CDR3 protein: CASSPVGGTKNTEAFF
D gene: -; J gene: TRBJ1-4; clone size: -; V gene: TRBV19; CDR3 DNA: TGTGCCAGTAGTAAACCGGGACCTTCAACTAATGAAAAACTGTTTTTT; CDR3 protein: CASSKPGPSTNEKLFF
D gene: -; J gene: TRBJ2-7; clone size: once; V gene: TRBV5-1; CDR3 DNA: TGCGCCAGCGGAACGACCAGATCCTACGAGCAGTACTTC; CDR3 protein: CASGTTRSYEQYF
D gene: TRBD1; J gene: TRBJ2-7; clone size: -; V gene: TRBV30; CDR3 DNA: TGTGCCTGGAGCCCCGGAACAGGGGCGTACGAGCAGTACTTC; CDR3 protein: CAWSPGTGAYEQYF
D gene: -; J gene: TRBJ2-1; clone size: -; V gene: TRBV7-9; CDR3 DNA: TGTGCCAGCAGCCCACAGAGCTCCTACAATGAGCAGTTCTTC; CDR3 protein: CASSPQSSYNEQFF
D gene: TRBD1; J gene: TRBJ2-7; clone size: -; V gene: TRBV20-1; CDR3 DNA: TGCAGTGCTAGGAGGGACAGGGGGGAAATTTTC; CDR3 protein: CSARRDRGEIF
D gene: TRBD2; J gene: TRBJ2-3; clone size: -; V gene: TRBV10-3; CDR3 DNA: TGTGCCATCAGGCTAGCGGGAGGGCGGCCAGATACGCAGTATTTT; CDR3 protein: CAIRLAGGRPDTQYF
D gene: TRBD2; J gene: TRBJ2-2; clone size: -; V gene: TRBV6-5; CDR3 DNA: TGTGCCAGCAGAGTAACTAGCGGCACCGGGGAGCTGTTTTTT; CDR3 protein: CASRVTSGTGELFF
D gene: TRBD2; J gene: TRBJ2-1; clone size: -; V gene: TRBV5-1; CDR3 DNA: TGCGCCAGCAGTGCCGGTGGTAGCGGGAGTGGTGAGCAGTTCTTC; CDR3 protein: CASSAGGSGSGEQFF
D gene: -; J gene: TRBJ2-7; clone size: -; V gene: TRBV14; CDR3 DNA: TGTGCCAGCAGCCCCGGGTGGGGTTCGGGGAACTACGAGCAGTACTTC; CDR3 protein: CASSPGWGSGNYEQYF
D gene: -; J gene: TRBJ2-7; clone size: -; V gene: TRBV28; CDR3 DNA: TGTGCCAGCACCCCAGACTCAGGCTACGAGCAGTACTTC; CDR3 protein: CASTPDSGYEQYF
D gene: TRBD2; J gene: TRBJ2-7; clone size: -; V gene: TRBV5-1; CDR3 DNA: TGCGCCAGCAGCCCCTGGGGGGGTTCCTACGAGCAGTACTTC; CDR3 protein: CASSPWGGSYEQYF
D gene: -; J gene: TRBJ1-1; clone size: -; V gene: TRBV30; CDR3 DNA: TGTGCCTGGAGTGGACAGCTGAACACTGAAGCTTTCTTT; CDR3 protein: CAWSGQLNTEAFF